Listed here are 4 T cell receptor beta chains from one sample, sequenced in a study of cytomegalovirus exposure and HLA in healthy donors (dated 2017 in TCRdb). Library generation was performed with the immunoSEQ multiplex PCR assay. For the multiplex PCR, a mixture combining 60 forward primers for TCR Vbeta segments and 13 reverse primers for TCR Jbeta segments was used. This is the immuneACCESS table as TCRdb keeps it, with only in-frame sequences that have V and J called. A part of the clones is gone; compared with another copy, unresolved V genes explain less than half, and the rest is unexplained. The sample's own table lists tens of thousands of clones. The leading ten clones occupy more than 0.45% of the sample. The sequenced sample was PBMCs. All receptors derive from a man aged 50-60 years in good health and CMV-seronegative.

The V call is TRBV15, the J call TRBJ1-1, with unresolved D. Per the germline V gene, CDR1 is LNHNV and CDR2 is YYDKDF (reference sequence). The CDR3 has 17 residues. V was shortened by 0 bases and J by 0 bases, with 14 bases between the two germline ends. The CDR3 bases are TGTGCCACCAGCAGAGATTATGGGGAGAATTTGAACACTGAAGCTTTCTTT. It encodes CATSRDYGENLNTEAFF.

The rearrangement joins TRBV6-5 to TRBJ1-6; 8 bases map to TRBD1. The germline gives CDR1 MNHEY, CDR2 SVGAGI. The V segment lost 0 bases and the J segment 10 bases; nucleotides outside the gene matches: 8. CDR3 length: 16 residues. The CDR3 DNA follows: TGTGCCAGCAGTTACTCGTACGGGACAGGCCGCTCACCCCTCCACTTT. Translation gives CASSYSYGTGRSPLHF.

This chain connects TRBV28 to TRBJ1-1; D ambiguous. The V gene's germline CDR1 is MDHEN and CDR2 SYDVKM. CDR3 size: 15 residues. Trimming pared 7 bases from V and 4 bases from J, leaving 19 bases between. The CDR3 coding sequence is TGTGCCAGCACCGCCATGGAGGGTAAGGCCACTGAAGCTTTCTTT. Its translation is CASTAMEGKATEAFF.

CDR3 protein: CASAPDRVSTEAFF. CDR3 in DNA: TGTGCCAGCGCTCCCGACAGGGTTTCCACTGAAGCTTTCTTT. This chain connects TRBV6-5 to TRBJ1-1; 7 nucleotides align to TRBD1. The CDR3 length is 14 residues. Germline V lookup: CDR1 MNHEY, CDR2 SVGAGI. The ends lost 8 bases at V and 4 bases at J; junction bases unmatched: 10.